The 26 T cell receptor beta chains below all came from one sample that was sequenced in a study of blood T cell repertoires in COVID-19. Generated by immunoSEQ multiplex PCR, the TCRdb table keeps only in-frame clones and is missing some. This sample has 200,000 to 300,000 clones; roughly 84% occur once, and the top ten carry 2% to 2.5%. Sequencing used peripheral blood. These receptors were obtained from a man aged 40-49 years who had recovered from COVID-19.

The CDR3 loop reads CASSFTTGGTEAFF. DNA of the CDR3: TGTGCCAGCAGCTTTACGACAGGGGGCACTGAAGCTTTCTTT. The rearrangement joins TRBV3-1 (or the pseudogene TRBV3-2) to TRBJ1-1; TRBD1 aligns across 9 bases. Unmatched junction bases numbered 5, after V lost 5 bases and J lost 4 bases. The germline gives CDR1 LGHDT, CDR2 YNNKEL (reference sequence). This CDR3 is built from 14 residues.

V and J are TRBV28 and TRBJ2-7; TRBD1 matches 7 bases. With V trimmed by 6 bases and J by 5 bases, 10 bases remained unmatched. The CDR3 is made up of 14 amino acids. Germline V gene data show CDR1 as MDHEN and CDR2 as SYDVKM. CDR3 nucleotides: TGTGCCAGCAGCCCGGGACAGTTTGAGAACGAGCAGTACTTC. Amino acids: CASSPGQFENEQYF.

This clone was seen a single time. The chain couples TRBV6-2 or TRBV6-3 to TRBJ2-6, with a weak D call TRBD1 (6 bases). CDR3 size: 15 residues. V lost 6 bases to trimming and J lost 4 bases, with 13 bases between them. Germline V gives CDR1 MNHEY, CDR2 SVGEGT. In DNA, the CDR3 is TGTGCCAGCAGCCCGAGACAGGCCGGGGCCAACGTCCTGACTTTC. This translates into CASSPRQAGANVLTF.

This rearrangement joins TRBV27 to TRBJ2-3, with D possibly TRBD2 on 5 matching bases. V was trimmed by 6 bases and J by 0 bases, leaving 10 bases between them. In germline, CDR1 is MNHEY, CDR2 SMNVEV (reference sequence). The CDR3 consists of 14 residues. The CDR3 loop reads CASRRELSTDTQYF. CDR3 sequence (DNA): TGTGCCAGCAGGAGGGAGCTTAGCACAGATACGCAGTATTTT.

V is TRBV5-1 and J is TRBJ1-1; perhaps TRBD1 as D (5 bases). Germline CDR1 and CDR2: SGHRS and YFSETQ. Trimming stripped 0 bases from V and 4 bases from J, with 7 bases between. There are 13 residues in the CDR3. The CDR3 protein is CASSLVGVTEAFF. The DNA of the CDR3 is TGCGCCAGCAGCTTGGTAGGGGTCACTGAAGCTTTCTTT.

The chain combines TRBV19 with TRBJ2-2; no clear D. The CDR3 loop spans 13 amino acids. Trimming stripped 2 bases from V and 4 bases from J, with 5 bases between. Germline loops: CDR1 LNHDA, CDR2 SQIVND (reference sequence). CDR3 in DNA: TGTGCCAGTAGTATACAATCCACCGGGGAGCTGTTTTTT. As protein: CASSIQSTGELFF.

The chain is built from TRBV5-1 and TRBJ2-3; 12 nucleotides align to TRBD2. Looked up from germline, CDR1 is SGHRS and CDR2 is YFSETQ. The length of the CDR3 is 17 residues. With 0 bases clipped from V and 4 bases from J, the junction kept 6 bases outside the gene matches. The CDR3 coding sequence is TGCGCCAGCAGCTTGGAGATCACTAGCGGGAGGTCAGATACGCAGTATTTT. It yields the protein CASSLEITSGRSDTQYF.

The rearrangement joins TRBV3-1 (or the pseudogene TRBV3-2) to TRBJ2-5; weak D call: TRBD2 (5 bases). CDR3 length: 14 residues. V gave up 7 bases and J gave up 3 bases, with 15 bases separating them. The germline gives CDR1 LGHDT, CDR2 YNNKEL (reference sequence). This CDR3 reads CASTFLPGEETQYF. The CDR3 bases are TGTGCCAGCACCTTTCTACCCGGGGAAGAGACCCAGTACTTC.

The chain couples TRBV2 to TRBJ1-2; no definite D call. V shed 4 bases and J shed 0 bases, with 9 bases lying between them. Per germline, CDR1 SNHLY and CDR2 FYNNEI. This CDR3 has 14 amino acids. CDR3 region: CASSVFRANYGYTF. CDR3 sequence (DNA): TGTGCCAGCAGTGTTTTTCGAGCTAACTATGGCTACACCTTC.

The gene calls are TRBV5-1 and TRBJ2-7, with TRBD1 matching 8 bases. V shed 0 bases and J 10 bases; nucleotides not matched to a gene: 18. The CDR3 extends over 17 amino acids. In germline, CDR1 is SGHRS, CDR2 YFSETQ. The chain's CDR3 is CASSLAYRGTSRASQYF. CDR3 bases: TGCGCCAGCAGCTTGGCTTACAGGGGGACTTCCCGAGCAAGCCAGTACTTC.

This clone was counted a few times. The V call is TRBV7-2, the J call TRBJ1-2, with 8 nucleotides matching TRBD1. V dropped 5 bases and J dropped 5; count of bases not matched to a gene: 13. Per the germline V gene, CDR1 is SGHTA and CDR2 is FQGNSA. CDR3 length equals 16 residues. The CDR3 bases are TGTGCCAGCAGCACCGCTAAGGGGGGACAGGTTTATGGCTACACCTTC. Residues: CASSTAKGGQVYGYTF.

This sequence joins TRBV11-2 and TRBJ2-1; 11 bases match TRBD2. The CDR3 is 14 residues long. With V trimmed by 2 bases and J by 9 bases, 3 bases remained unmatched. CDR1 and CDR2 from the germline V gene are SGHAT and FQNNGV. This CDR3 reads CASSLRLAGFEQFF. The CDR3 bases are TGTGCCAGCAGCTTAAGACTAGCGGGATTTGAGCAGTTCTTC.

This chain connects TRBV11-2 to TRBJ2-3; no definite D call. V was trimmed by 5 bases and J by 4 bases, leaving 13 bases between them. CDR1 is SGHAT and CDR2 is FQNNGV in the germline V gene. The CDR3 covers 14 residues. CDR3 in amino acids: CASSPSRGPDTQYF. DNA of the CDR3: TGTGCCAGCAGCCCGTCGAGAGGCCCAGATACGCAGTATTTT.

This clone occurred a few times. CDR3 protein: CASRPGTGDGYTF. DNA for the CDR3: TGCGCCAGCAGACCCGGGACAGGGGATGGCTACACCTTC. The genes are TRBV5-1 and TRBJ1-2; 10 bases map to TRBD1. Per the germline V gene, CDR1 is SGHRS and CDR2 is YFSETQ. The CDR3 is 13 residues long. With V trimmed by 5 bases and J by 6 bases, 4 bases remained unmatched.

The rearrangement links TRBV4-1 to TRBJ1-2, with a tentative D call TRBD1 (5 bases). V was trimmed by 0 bases and J by 7 bases, leaving 9 bases between them. The CDR3 covers 13 residues. Looked up from germline, CDR1 is MGHRA and CDR2 is YSYEKL. CDR3 nucleotides: TGCGCCAGCAGCCAAGATGGGGGGGTTGGCTACACCTTC. Translating it yields CASSQDGGVGYTF.

This chain links TRBV13 with TRBJ2-3; TRBD2 aligns across 9 bases. The J segment lost 2 bases and the V segment lost 4 bases, leaving 7 bases of the junction unmatched. CDR1 and CDR2 (germline): PRHDT, FYEKMQ (reference sequence). The CDR3 runs to 16 residues. CDR3: CASSSTGTSLTDTQYF. The CDR3 coding sequence is TGTGCCAGCAGCTCAACCGGGACTAGCCTCACAGATACGCAGTATTTT.

The gene calls are TRBV27 and TRBJ1-4, with TRBD1 identical over 9 bases. Germline lookup yields CDR1 MNHEY and CDR2 SMNVEV (reference sequence). With V trimmed by 7 bases and J by 8 bases, 11 bases remained unmatched. CDR3 length: 15 amino acids. In DNA form, the CDR3 reads TGTGCCAGCACCACAACAGGGGGCACATACGAAAAACTGTTTTTT. As protein: CASTTTGGTYEKLFF.

The chain uses TRBV9 and TRBJ2-7; maybe TRBD2 (5 bases). Trimming stripped 4 bases from V and 2 bases from J, with 13 bases between. Per the germline V gene, CDR1 is SGDLS and CDR2 is YYNGEE. The CDR3 has 14 residues. The CDR3 loop is CASSSAHGTYEQYF. The DNA of the CDR3 is TGTGCCAGCAGCTCGGCCCACGGGACCTACGAGCAGTACTTC.

This chain links TRBV18 with TRBJ2-7; 11 bases are shared with TRBD2. Trimming removed 6 bases from V and 3 bases from J; junction bases left unmatched: 7. The germline V gene has CDR1 KGHSH and CDR2 LQKENI. The CDR3 runs to 15 residues. Written as DNA, the CDR3 is TGTGCCAGCTCGCAAACTAGCGGGAGTTTCTACGAGCAGTACTTC. Its translation is CASSQTSGSFYEQYF.

This clone was picked up a small number of times. The chain recombines TRBV19 with TRBJ1-1, with D maybe TRBD1 (6 bases). V was shortened by 3 bases and J by 11 bases, with 13 bases between the two germline ends. This CDR3 comprises 12 residues. The germline V gene has CDR1 LNHDA and CDR2 SQIVND (reference sequence). The CDR3: CASSIGRGKAFF. CDR3 DNA sequence: TGTGCCAGTAGTATTGGTAGGGGGAAGGCTTTCTTT.

This clone was counted a single time. This chain connects TRBV14 to TRBJ2-1, with 10 positions matching TRBD2. CDR1 SGHDN and CDR2 FVKESK come from the germline V gene. V trimming: 1 base; J trimming: 0 bases; junction bases outside the gene matches: 6. The CDR3 length is 18 residues. CDR3 sequence reads: CASSQVASGGISYNEQFF. As DNA, the CDR3 is TGTGCCAGCAGCCAAGTTGCTAGCGGGGGCATCTCCTACAATGAGCAGTTCTTC.

The gene calls are TRBV27 and TRBJ2-3, with 8 bases lining up with TRBD2. CDR1 and CDR2 (germline): MNHEY, SMNVEV (reference sequence). The length of the CDR3 is 16 residues. V was pared by 3 bases and J by 1 base, with 6 bases of the junction left unmatched. Here the CDR3 DNA reads TGTGCCAGCAGTTTGGGGCGGGGGGAAGGCACAGATACGCAGTATTTT. Translated: CASSLGRGEGTDTQYF.

The CDR3 region has the DNA TGTGCCAGCAGTCCCGGACTAGGTAGAGGCACCGGGGAGCTGTTTTTT. Its protein product is CASSPGLGRGTGELFF. The genes are TRBV6-4 and TRBJ2-2; 7 bases line up with TRBD2. Germline CDR1 and CDR2: MRHNA and SNTAGT. There are 16 residues in the CDR3. The V and J ends lost 5 bases and 4 bases, in that order; junction bases with no gene match: 10.

The V and J genes are TRBV5-1 and TRBJ2-7, with 8 bases that match TRBD1. V gave up 4 bases and J gave up 2 bases; unmatched junction bases: 5. This CDR3 region has 14 residues. Germline CDR1 SGHRS, CDR2 YFSETQ. The CDR3 nucleotides are TGCGCCAGCAGCCCAGGGGGCGGGACCTACGAGCAGTACTTC. Protein product: CASSPGGGTYEQYF.

The chain links TRBV5-5 to TRBJ2-7, with TRBD2 as a possible D gene (5 bases). Germline V gene lookup returns CDR1 SGHKS and CDR2 YYEKEE (reference sequence). The CDR3 is 16 residues long. V was trimmed by 7 bases and J by 3 bases, leaving 23 bases between them. In nucleotides, the CDR3 is TGTGCCAGCGCCAAGGGAGCATTGGGGAGAAGCTACGAGCAGTACTTC. Protein sequence: CASAKGALGRSYEQYF.

The chain links TRBV7-9 to TRBJ2-1, with a weak D call TRBD2 (5 bases). V was trimmed by 5 bases and J by 6 bases, leaving 23 bases between them. The CDR3 spans 17 residues. Germline V gene lookup returns CDR1 SEHNR and CDR2 FQNEAQ (reference sequence). This CDR3 is CASSHAEDSLRGNEQFF. The CDR3 bases are TGTGCCAGCAGCCACGCCGAGGACTCCCTTCGAGGCAATGAGCAGTTCTTC.